The clone carrying this T cell receptor (beta chain) is medium-sized. Antigen: not known. The data stem from a study of T cells in localized non-small cell lung cancer. Study-level points and caveats: Uninvolved adjacent lung, not tumor, had the highest T cell clonality. Adjacent lung held a median 57 of the top 100 tumor clones.

There are 14 residues in the CDR3. The assay was immunoSEQ multiplex PCR, and TCRdb's table has in-frame clones only and misses some. The sample has several thousand clones; about 33% are singletons. This TCR was recovered from a female donor over 55 with stage I lung adenocarcinoma. The genes are TRBV7-5 and TRBJ1-1. TRBV7-5 represents a pseudogene. Sequenced here: lung tumor tissue, sampled before any cancer treatment. The CDR3 bases are TGTGCCAGCAGCTTAGGGGTGGGAGACACTGAAGCTTTCTTT. The encoded protein is CASSLGVGDTEAFF.